These 12 T cell receptor beta chains came from one sample sequenced in a study of T cells after yellow fever vaccination. TCRdb re-analysed the 5' RACE reads in MiXCR, keeping a single row per CDR3 protein. The sample lists about 320,000 distinct CDR3 sequences, about 10% occurring once. The sequences come from CD4+ T cells sorted from PBMCs, collected 45 days after the yellow fever booster vaccination. These receptors all come from a man younger than 35 who received the YFV17D yellow fever vaccine.

The chain carries TRBV20-1 and TRBJ2-5; 9 nucleotides match TRBD2. V shed 6 bases and J 4 bases; nucleotides not matched to a gene: 12. This CDR3 has 15 residues. Germline V gene lookup returns CDR1 DFQATT and CDR2 SNEGSKA (reference sequence). CDR3 region: CSAQGGLAGRETQYF. The CDR3 DNA is TGCAGTGCCCAGGGGGGGCTAGCGGGGAGAGAGACCCAGTACTTC.

V and J are TRBV15 and TRBJ2-5; D is perhaps TRBD2 (7 bases). The V gene's germline CDR1 is LNHNV and CDR2 YYDKDF (reference sequence). V was shortened by 5 bases and J by 4 bases, with 20 bases between the two germline ends. CDR3 length equals 16 residues. The CDR3 spells CATSLNAGASGETQYF. In DNA form, the CDR3 reads TGTGCCACCAGCCTTAACGCGGGGGCCTCCGGAGAGACCCAGTACTTC.

V usage is TRBV10-3 and J usage is TRBJ1-5; no reliable D call. Germline CDR1 ENHRY, CDR2 SYGVKD. With 2 bases removed from V and 7 bases from J, the gap between germline ends came to 6 bases. This CDR3 has 12 residues. The CDR3 nucleotides read TGTGCCATCAGTGAGCCGAAACAGCCCCAGCATTTT. It codes for CAISEPKQPQHF.

This clonotype has just a few counts. The chain carries TRBV18 and TRBJ2-2, with a tentative D call TRBD1 (6 bases). With 0 bases removed from V and 1 base from J, the gap between germline ends came to 9 bases. The germline V gene encodes CDR1 KGHSH and CDR2 LQKENI. CDR3 length equals 16 residues. The CDR3 DNA reads as TGTGCCAGCTCACCACCGTCGACAGGGAACACCGGGGAGCTGTTTTTT. Translating it yields CASSPPSTGNTGELFF.

This clonotype appeared a few times. The chain employs TRBV7-7 and TRBJ2-2; D perhaps matches TRBD2 (5 bases). This CDR3 has 15 residues. Germline assignment: CDR1 SSHAT and CDR2 FNYEAQ (reference sequence). V lost 1 base and J lost 5, with 11 bases in between. The CDR3 DNA reads TGTGCCAGCAGCTTAGTGGGTTCGGGGACCGGGGAGCTGTTTTTT. Amino acids: CASSLVGSGTGELFF.

This clonotype was counted many times. This sequence joins TRBV7-2 and TRBJ2-7, with D unclear. Germline assignment: CDR1 SGHTA and CDR2 FQGNSA. Trimming took 1 base from V and 3 from J, leaving 10 bases between them. The CDR3 covers 14 residues. CDR3 region: CASSLGRNNYEQYF. The DNA for the CDR3 is TGTGCCAGCAGCTTAGGCAGGAACAACTACGAGCAGTACTTC.

This clonotype showed up many times. The rearrangement uses TRBV7-2 and TRBJ2-7, with D perhaps given as TRBD1 or TRBD2 (6 bases each). Germline V gene sequence: CDR1 SGHTA, CDR2 FQGNSA. Between the trimmed V and J ends, which lost 2 bases and 0 bases, there was a span of 20 bases. CDR3 length: 18 amino acids. This CDR3 is CASSLKSFGGRGSYEQYV. The CDR3 DNA sequence: TGTGCCAGCAGCTTAAAATCGTTCGGGGGCCGGGGCTCCTACGAGCAGTACGTC.

This clonotype was seen a handful of times. The gene calls are TRBV19 and TRBJ2-5; 13 nucleotides match TRBD2. The CDR3 is 15 residues long. After removal of 3 bases from V and 5 bases from J, the junction contained 3 bases not matched to a gene. CDR1 is LNHDA, CDR2 SQIVND, per germline (reference sequence). The CDR3 sequence: CASSIGTSGAETQYF. The DNA for the CDR3 is TGTGCCAGTAGTATCGGGACTAGCGGGGCCGAGACCCAGTACTTC.

V is TRBV20-1 and J is TRBJ2-3, with 7 bases aligning to TRBD2. J lost 1 base, V lost 5 bases, and 9 bases had no gene match. This CDR3 is built from 15 residues. The germline CDR1 and CDR2 sequences are DFQATT and SNEGSKA (reference sequence). The DNA for the CDR3 is TGCAGTGCTTCCTCGATGAGCGGGGGCACAGATACGCAGTATTTT. Encoded protein: CSASSMSGGTDTQYF.

The chain combines TRBV30 with TRBJ1-5; no clear D gene. This CDR3 is 13 amino acids long. Germline CDR1 reads GTSNPN; CDR2 reads SVGIG (reference sequence). The V end was cut by 4 bases, the J end by 3 bases, with 10 bases between. The CDR3 DNA is TGTGCCTGGACGAGCTTTCCCAATCAGCCCCAGCATTTT. Amino acids: CAWTSFPNQPQHF.

The chain carries TRBV7-2 and TRBJ2-7, with 14 bases matching TRBD2. The CDR3 loop spans 17 amino acids. Germline CDR1 is SGHTA and CDR2 is FQGNSA. With V trimmed by 5 bases and J by 3 bases, 9 bases remained unmatched. CDR3 coding DNA: TGTGCCAGCAGCCCCCGACTAGCGGGGGGGTTTCTCTACGAGCAGTACTTC. It yields the protein CASSPRLAGGFLYEQYF.

This clonotype was observed a few times. The chain uses TRBV7-2 and TRBJ2-3; 7 bases fit TRBD2. This CDR3 has 14 residues. Germline V gene sequence: CDR1 SGHTA, CDR2 FQGNSA. After removal of 6 bases from V and 2 bases from J, the junction contained 5 bases not matched to a gene. The CDR3: CASSMGLHTDTQYF. CDR3 bases: TGTGCCAGCAGTATGGGACTACACACAGATACGCAGTATTTT.